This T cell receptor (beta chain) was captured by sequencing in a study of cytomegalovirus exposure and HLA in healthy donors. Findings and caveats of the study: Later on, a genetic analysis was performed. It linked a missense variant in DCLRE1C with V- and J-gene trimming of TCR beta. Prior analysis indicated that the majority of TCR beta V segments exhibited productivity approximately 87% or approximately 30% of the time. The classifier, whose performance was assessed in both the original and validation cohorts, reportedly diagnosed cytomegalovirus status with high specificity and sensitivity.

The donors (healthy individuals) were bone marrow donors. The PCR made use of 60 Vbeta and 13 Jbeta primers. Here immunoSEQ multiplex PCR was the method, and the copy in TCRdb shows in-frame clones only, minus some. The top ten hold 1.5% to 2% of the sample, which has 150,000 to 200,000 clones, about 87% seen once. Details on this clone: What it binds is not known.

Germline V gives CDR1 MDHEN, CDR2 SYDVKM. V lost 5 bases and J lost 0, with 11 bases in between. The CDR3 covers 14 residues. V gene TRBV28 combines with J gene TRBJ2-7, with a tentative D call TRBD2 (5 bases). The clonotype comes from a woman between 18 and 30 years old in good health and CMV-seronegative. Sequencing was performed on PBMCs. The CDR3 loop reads CASSQDWISYEQYF. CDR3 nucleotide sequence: TGTGCCAGCAGTCAGGACTGGATCTCCTACGAGCAGTACTTC.